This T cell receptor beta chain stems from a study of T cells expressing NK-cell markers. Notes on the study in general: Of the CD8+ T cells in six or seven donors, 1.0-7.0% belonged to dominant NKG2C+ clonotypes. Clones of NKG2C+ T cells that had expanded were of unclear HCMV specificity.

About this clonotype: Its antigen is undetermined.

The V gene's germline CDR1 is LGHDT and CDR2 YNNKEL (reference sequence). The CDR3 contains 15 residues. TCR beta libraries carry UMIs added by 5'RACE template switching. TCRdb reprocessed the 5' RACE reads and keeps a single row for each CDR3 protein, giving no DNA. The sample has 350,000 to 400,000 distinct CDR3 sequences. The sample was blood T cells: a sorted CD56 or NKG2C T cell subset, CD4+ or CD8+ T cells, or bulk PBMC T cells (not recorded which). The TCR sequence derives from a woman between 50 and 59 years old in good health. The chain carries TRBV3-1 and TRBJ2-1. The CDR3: CASSLETSSYNEQFF.